This entry is about one T cell receptor (beta chain). Its cognate antigen is unknown. This entry is derived from a study of fetal regulatory T cell absence and autoimmunity. Points from the study as a whole: Pancreas and cord blood did not differ much in TRB family usage. Pancreas TCRs were oligoclonally enriched versus cord blood, some clones over 85-fold. The oligoclonal enrichment was interpreted as supporting antigen-driven pancreatic autoimmunity before birth in IPEX syndrome.

The CDR3 is 17 amino acids. V trimming: 7 bases; J trimming: 2 bases; junction bases outside the gene matches: 10. CDR1 is SGHAT, CDR2 FQNNGV, per germline. This was a survey-level run. Using immunoSEQ multiplex PCR, the repertoire was profiled, and TCRdb retains in-frame clones only, with some absent. The table lists approximately 94,000 clones, approximately 75% of them singletons, with less than 2.5% in the top ten. This TCR came from a male donor with IPEX syndrome. The J gene is TRBJ2-3, the V gene TRBV11-2; 12 bases align to TRBD2. The material sequenced was pancreas tissue. CDR3 region: CASNLFRLAGVTDTQYF. Here the CDR3 DNA reads TGTGCCAGCAACCTATTTCGACTAGCGGGAGTCACAGATACGCAGTATTTT.